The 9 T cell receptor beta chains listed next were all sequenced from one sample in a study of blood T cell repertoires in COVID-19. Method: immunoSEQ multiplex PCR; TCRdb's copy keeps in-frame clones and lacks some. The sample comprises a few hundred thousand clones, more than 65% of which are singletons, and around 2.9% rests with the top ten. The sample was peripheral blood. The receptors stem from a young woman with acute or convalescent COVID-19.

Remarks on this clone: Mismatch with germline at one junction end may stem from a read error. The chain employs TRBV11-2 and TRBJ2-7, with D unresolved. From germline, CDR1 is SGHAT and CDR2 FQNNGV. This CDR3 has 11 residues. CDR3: CASSLWAFISF. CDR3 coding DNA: TGTGCCAGCAGCTTGTGGGCTTTCATATCCTTC.

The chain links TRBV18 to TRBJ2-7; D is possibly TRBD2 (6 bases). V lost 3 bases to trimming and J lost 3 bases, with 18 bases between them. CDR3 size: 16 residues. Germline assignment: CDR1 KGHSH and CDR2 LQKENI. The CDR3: CASSPPLGGGVYEQYF. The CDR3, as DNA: TGTGCCAGCTCACCTCCCCTTGGCGGAGGGGTCTACGAGCAGTACTTC.

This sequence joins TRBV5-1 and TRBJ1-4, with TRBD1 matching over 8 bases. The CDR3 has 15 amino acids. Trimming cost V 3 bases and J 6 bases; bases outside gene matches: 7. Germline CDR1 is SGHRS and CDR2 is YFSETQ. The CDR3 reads CASSSRTGLDEKLFF. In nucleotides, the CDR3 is TGCGCCAGCAGCTCCAGGACAGGGTTGGATGAAAAACTGTTTTTT.

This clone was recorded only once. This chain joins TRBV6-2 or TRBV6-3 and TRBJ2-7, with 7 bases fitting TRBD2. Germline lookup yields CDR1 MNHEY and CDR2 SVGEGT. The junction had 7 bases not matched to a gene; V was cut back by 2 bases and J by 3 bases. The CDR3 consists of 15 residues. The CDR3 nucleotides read TGTGCCAGCAGTTACCTCGGGGGGTTGCTCTACGAGCAGTACTTC. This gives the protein CASSYLGGLLYEQYF.

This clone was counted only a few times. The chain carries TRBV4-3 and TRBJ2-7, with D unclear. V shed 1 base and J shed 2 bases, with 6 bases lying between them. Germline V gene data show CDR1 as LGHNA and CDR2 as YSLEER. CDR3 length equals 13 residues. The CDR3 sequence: CASSQGQAYEQYF. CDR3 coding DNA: TGCGCCAGCAGCCAAGGCCAGGCCTACGAGCAGTACTTC.

CDR3 amino acids: CASSLAYSNEQFF. The CDR3 DNA is TGTGCCAGCAGCTTAGCGTACAGTAATGAGCAGTTCTTC. The chain links TRBV7-6 to TRBJ2-1, with D uncertain. The length of the CDR3 is 13 residues. From germline, CDR1 is SGHVS and CDR2 FNYEAQ. The V gene lost 0 bases and the J gene lost 7 bases, with 7 bases spanning the gap.

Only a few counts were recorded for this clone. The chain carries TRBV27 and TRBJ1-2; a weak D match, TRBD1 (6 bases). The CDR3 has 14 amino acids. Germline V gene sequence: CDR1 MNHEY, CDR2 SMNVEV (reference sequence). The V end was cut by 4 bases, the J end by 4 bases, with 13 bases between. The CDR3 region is CASSWKGVTYGYTF. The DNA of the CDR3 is TGTGCCAGCAGTTGGAAGGGGGTTACCTATGGCTACACCTTC.

For the CDR3, the DNA is TGTGCCAGCAGTTGGAGAAGCGACCTCACAGATACGCAGTATTTT. This codes for CASSWRSDLTDTQYF. This chain joins TRBV6-5 and TRBJ2-3; D not certain. This CDR3 has 15 amino acids. Between the trimmed V and J ends, which lost 4 bases and 2 bases, there was a span of 13 bases. CDR1 is MNHEY, CDR2 SVGAGI, per germline.

The CDR3 DNA reads as TGTGCCTGGACCAAGACTAGCGGGAAAGGAACAGATACGCAGTATTTT. Amino acids: CAWTKTSGKGTDTQYF. J is TRBJ2-3 and V is TRBV30; 11 bases line up with TRBD2. Germline V gene data show CDR1 as GTSNPN and CDR2 as SVGIG (reference sequence). The CDR3 runs 16 residues. The V segment lost 4 bases and the J segment 3 bases; nucleotides outside the gene matches: 9.